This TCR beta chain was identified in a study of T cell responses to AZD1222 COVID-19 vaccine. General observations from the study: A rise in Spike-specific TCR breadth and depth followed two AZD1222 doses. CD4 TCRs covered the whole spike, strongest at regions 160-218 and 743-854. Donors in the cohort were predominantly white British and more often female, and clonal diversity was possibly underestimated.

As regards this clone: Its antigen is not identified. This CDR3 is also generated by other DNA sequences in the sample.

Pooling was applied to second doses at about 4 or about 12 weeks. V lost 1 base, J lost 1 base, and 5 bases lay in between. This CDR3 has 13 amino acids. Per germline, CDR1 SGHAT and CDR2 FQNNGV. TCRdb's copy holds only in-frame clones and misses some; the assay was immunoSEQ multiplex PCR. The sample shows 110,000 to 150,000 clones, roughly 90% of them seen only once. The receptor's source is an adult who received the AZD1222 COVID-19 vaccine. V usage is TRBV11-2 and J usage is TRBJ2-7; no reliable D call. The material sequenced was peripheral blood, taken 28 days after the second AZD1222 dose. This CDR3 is CASSLGDSYEQYF. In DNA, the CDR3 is TGTGCCAGCAGCTTAGGGGATTCCTACGAGCAGTACTTC.